This T cell receptor beta chain derives from a study of identical twins (dated by TCRdb to between 2015 and 2016). Concerning the study at large: TCR alpha and beta repertoires from monozygotic twins, unrelated adults of various ages and cord blood were deep-sequenced to test whether fetal clonotypes persist. To rule out contamination, the twin experiments were replicated at different times with different library preparation protocols.

Relative to germline, V is missing 6 bases and J is missing 6 bases, with 6 bases of the junction outside any gene match. Counted from cysteine to phenylalanine, this CDR3 has 14 amino acids. The sequence is cut down to CDR3 DNA, 42 bases in frame from base 1. CDR1 and CDR2 were assigned from the germline V gene as ENHRY and SYGVKD. Receptor libraries were prepared by 5' RACE. The instrument given in TCRdb is Illumina HiSeq 2000. A universal primer binding site was added through template switching, and the final cDNA carried a unique molecular identifier so that TCR cDNA molecules could be counted accurately. Specific primers in the conserved constant-segment region were used to synthesize first-strand cDNA for TCR alpha and beta chains. To control for contamination, every cDNA library was double barcoded, receiving both a SMART-Mk sample barcode and Illumina barcodes. Two successive PCR steps introduced TruSeq adapter sequences along with Illumina sample barcodes. The Illumina HiSeq platform was used with custom primers to sequence TCR alpha and beta cDNA libraries. As for the authors' bioinformatics: MiGEC processed the raw reads to extract unique molecular identifiers, while MiXCR was used to determine the CDR3 positions. For each individual, recombination models were inferred using an EM algorithm with the repgenHMM and IGoR tools. The tcR package in R was used for shared clonotype analysis, with sharing normalized by the product of cloneset sizes. To study raw recombination without the effects of thymic and clonal selection, out-of-frame nonproductive sequences were analyzed. TCRdb passed the public sequencing reads through fastp at Q25 and MiXCR, retaining productive beta sequences. Each CDR3 protein gets just one entry, which takes the most common genes and DNA from the rows behind it. What appears here as the V and J calls and clone size reflects TCRdb's work, not the paper's. Recorded for this sample are 420,000 or so distinct CDR3 sequences; around 18% of them occurred a single time. The top ten clones comprise less than 15% of the sample.

Every donor was a healthy Caucasian. Three unrelated non-twin adults were additionally sequenced: a male aged 18 to 30, a male aged 50 to 60 and a female aged 50 to 60. Miltenyi CD45RO+ enrichment and human naive T-cell isolation kits were used to isolate memory (CD45RO+) and naive T cells from PBMC. Paper-wide results and their limitations: Out-of-frame TCR alpha sharing in monozygotic twins was systematically underestimated by recombination models, whereas sharing between unrelated individuals was in agreement with the recombination models. Compared with coincidental sharing between unrelated individuals, an excess of low generation-probability sequences was observed among out-of-frame TCR alpha sequences shared between twins. Because the same donors could not be followed over many years, conclusions were based on cross-sectional statistical analysis. In beta out-of-frame sequences, excess twin sharing was weaker, because having fewer shared sequences lowered the signal-to-noise ratio. Invariant T cells such as MAIT and iNKT could partly confound zero-insertion analyses, although diverse VJ usage argued against such confounding for most clonotypes. Fewer insertions were carried by abundant cord blood beta clonotypes; a weaker similar trend was observed in young adult naive repertoires, while no such trend was observed in memory repertoires.

This clonotype was counted at least ten times. Its antigen is currently not known. No qualities accompany the bases; no much larger clone lies one base away. Sequencing used naive T cells sorted from blood. This sample's cell subset or site label indicates: cells isolated with a human naive T-cell isolation kit. Recombination connected TRBV10-3 to TRBJ1-5; 9 bases in between match TRBD1. This receptor was obtained from a man between 50 and 59 years old in good health. The DNA is as follows: TGTGCCATCAGCCCGACAGGGGGTACTCAGCCCCAGCATTTT. It is translated as CAISPTGGTQPQHF.